Each of the 13 T cell receptor beta chains below was sequenced from the same sample in a study of identical twins. TCRdb ran MiXCR on the 5' RACE reads and lists one entry per CDR3 protein. The table includes fewer than 350,000 distinct CDR3 sequences, 8% to 9% detected once. The sample was also reused in another study, on yellow fever vaccine responses in identical twins.

Sequencing was carried out using memory (CD45RO+) T cells sorted from blood. These receptor sequences come from a woman younger than 35 in good health.

This clonotype was seen more than once but under ten times. In DNA, the CDR3 is TGCGCCAGCAGCCTCGGGACTAGCGGGACCAATGAGCAGTTCTTC. Protein: CASSLGTSGTNEQFF. The chain joins TRBV5-1 to TRBJ2-1; 13 nucleotides match TRBD2. Germline V gene lookup returns CDR1 SGHRS and CDR2 YFSETQ. CDR3 length: 15 residues. J gave up 6 bases and V 4 bases, and 4 bases lay outside the gene matches.

In DNA, the CDR3 is TGTGCCAGCAGCGTAAAGCAGGGGGCTGCAGGGGAGCAGTACGTC. It encodes CASSVKQGAAGEQYV. V gene TRBV9 combines with J gene TRBJ2-7; 8 nucleotides agree with TRBD1. Germline CDR1 reads SGDLS; CDR2 reads YYNGEE. After removal of 1 base from V and 7 bases from J, the junction contained 10 bases not matched to a gene. The CDR3 loop spans 15 amino acids.

This clonotype was counted a few times. The rearrangement links TRBV6-1 to TRBJ2-3; TRBD1 aligns across 7 bases. Looked up from germline, CDR1 is MNHNS and CDR2 is SASEGT. Trimming removed 4 bases from V and 1 base from J; junction bases left unmatched: 8. The CDR3 length is 16 residues. The CDR3 sequence is CASSGGQNLRTDTQYF. The CDR3 DNA follows: TGTGCCAGCAGTGGGGGACAGAACCTGCGCACAGATACGCAGTATTTT.

This clonotype was seen a few times. The rearrangement uses TRBV24-1 and TRBJ2-2; 9 bases agree with TRBD1. The CDR3 sequence is 15 residues long. Germline CDR1 is KGHDR and CDR2 is SFDVKD. The V gene end was trimmed by 4 bases and the J gene end by 4 bases; junction bases not matched to a gene: 3. The CDR3 DNA reads as TGTGCCACCAGTGACCGGGACAGGGTCACCGGGGAGCTGTTTTTT. As protein: CATSDRDRVTGELFF.

The gene calls are TRBV28 and TRBJ2-6; D is undetermined. CDR1 and CDR2 (germline): MDHEN, SYDVKM. This CDR3 region has 15 residues. Trimming took 7 bases from V and 4 from J, leaving 14 bases between them. The CDR3 sequence is CASTPLLYGANVLTF. CDR3 bases: TGTGCCAGCACGCCCCTCCTCTACGGGGCCAACGTCCTGACTTTC.

This clonotype was found many times. The DNA for the CDR3 is TGTGCCAGCAGCTTAGGGGGGGGTTCCTACGAGCAGTACTTC. Amino acids: CASSLGGGSYEQYF. The chain recombines TRBV7-2 with TRBJ2-7, with 7 bases identical to TRBD2. Looked up from germline, CDR1 is SGHTA and CDR2 is FQGNSA. This CDR3 has 14 amino acids. V shed 1 base and J 1 base; nucleotides not matched to a gene: 1.

This clonotype was seen a handful of times. This rearrangement joins TRBV6-1 to TRBJ2-1; D is possibly TRBD2 (5 bases). The CDR3 has 15 amino acids. V gave up 5 bases and J gave up 4 bases, with 15 bases separating them. The germline V gene encodes CDR1 MNHNS and CDR2 SASEGT. CDR3 loop: CASSRTFDGYNEQFF. The CDR3 nucleotides read TGTGCCAGCAGTAGGACTTTCGACGGTTACAATGAGCAGTTCTTC.

This chain links TRBV2 with TRBJ2-5, with D tentatively TRBD1 or TRBD2 (6 bases each). CDR1 is SNHLY, CDR2 FYNNEI, per germline. V was cut by 7 bases and J by 5 bases, with 23 bases left in between. The CDR3 is 16 amino acids. The DNA of the CDR3 is TGTGCCAGCACCAAAGAGGGGGGCGTCCGGGCGGAGACCCAGTACTTC. Its translation is CASTKEGGVRAETQYF.

This sequence joins TRBV5-1 and TRBJ2-3; D ambiguous. With 2 bases removed from V and 0 bases from J, the gap between germline ends came to 4 bases. The CDR3 is made up of 13 amino acids. Germline CDR1 is SGHRS and CDR2 is YFSETQ. CDR3 nucleotide sequence: TGCGCCAGCAGCTTCGAAAGCACAGATACGCAGTATTTT. Translated: CASSFESTDTQYF.

This clonotype was counted ten times or more. The chain carries TRBV7-9 and TRBJ2-3, with D possibly TRBD2 on 6 matching bases. The V and J ends lost 7 bases and 2 bases respectively, with 10 bases between them. The germline CDR1 and CDR2 sequences are SEHNR and FQNEAQ (reference sequence). There are 13 residues in the CDR3. CDR3 nucleotide sequence: TGTGCCAGCATTGTGCGGGACACAGATACGCAGTATTTT. Its protein product is CASIVRDTDTQYF.

This clonotype was picked up many times. The CDR3 nucleotides read TGCGCCAGCAGGGATGGACAGGCGAACACTGAAGCTTTCTTT. Translating gives CASRDGQANTEAFF. V gene TRBV5-1 combines with J gene TRBJ1-1; 7 bases are shared with TRBD1. The CDR3 totals 14 residues. The germline V gene encodes CDR1 SGHRS and CDR2 YFSETQ. J lost 1 base, V lost 5 bases, and 5 bases had no gene match.

This clonotype was found a few times. The V and J genes are TRBV12-3 or TRBV12-4 and TRBJ2-7, with D unresolved. The V end lost 4 bases, the J end lost 5 bases, and 9 bases lay between the germline ends. The CDR3 contains 12 residues. The DNA of the CDR3 is TGTGCCAGCAGTTCTGTACCGGACGAGCAGTACTTC. Protein: CASSSVPDEQYF.

About this clonotype itself: Sequence at one end of the junction differs from germline and may be a read error. The rearrangement joins TRBV6-1 to TRBJ2-3, with 11 nucleotides matching TRBD2. The CDR3 length is 15 residues. The germline CDR1 and CDR2 sequences are MNHNS and SASEGT. The CDR3 region has the DNA TGTGTCAGCAGTCGGGGACTAGCGGGCACAGATACGCAGTATTTT. Translating gives CVSSRGLAGTDTQYF.